The next 24 T cell receptor beta chains were all read from a single sample in a study of blood T cell repertoires in COVID-19. Repertoires were generated with immunoSEQ multiplex PCR, while TCRdb's copy carries only in-frame clones and drops some. The sample has 84,000 or so clones; 75% to 85% are singletons. Sequenced input: peripheral blood. These receptor sequences come from a woman older than 75 with acute or convalescent COVID-19.

This clone came up a few times. The chain has TRBV16 and TRBJ2-1, with D unclear. This CDR3 comprises 13 residues. Trimming left V 2 bases short and J 3 bases short, with 5 bases between. Germline assignment: CDR1 KGHSY and CDR2 FQNENV. CDR3 amino acids: CASSQISYNEQFF. The CDR3 bases are TGTGCCAGCAGCCAAATTAGCTACAATGAGCAGTTCTTC.

This clone appeared once. J is TRBJ2-5 and V is TRBV18; D uncertain. The ends were cut back, 0 bases at V and 1 base at J, with 12 bases in the middle. The length of the CDR3 is 16 residues. Germline CDR1 KGHSH, CDR2 LQKENI. The CDR3 DNA is TGTGCCAGCTCACCACCGTCGAAAGTACTCCAAGAGACCCAGTACTTC. Its translation is CASSPPSKVLQETQYF.

The rearrangement uses TRBV5-4 and TRBJ2-1; possible D gene TRBD2, 6 bases. Looked up from germline, CDR1 is SGHNT and CDR2 is YYREEE (reference sequence). The CDR3 runs to 13 residues. Trimming left V 2 bases short and J 6 bases short, with 9 bases between. The CDR3 bases are TGTGCCAGCAGCTTAATCGGGGGCAATGAGCAGTTCTTC. It is translated as CASSLIGGNEQFF.

This clone was detected a few times. This chain links TRBV5-1 with TRBJ2-1; 8 bases fit TRBD2. This CDR3 region has 15 residues. V dropped 0 bases and J dropped 6; count of bases not matched to a gene: 5. Per the germline V gene, CDR1 is SGHRS and CDR2 is YFSETQ. The CDR3 DNA reads as TGCGCCAGCAGCTTGGAAGGACTAGCATTCAATGAGCAGTTCTTC. Encoded protein: CASSLEGLAFNEQFF. Full variable domain (missing parts from reference TRBV5-1 and TRBJ2-1): KAGVTQTPRYLIKTRGQQVTLSCSPISGHRSVSWYQQTPGQGLQFLFEYFSETQRNKGNFPGRFSGRQFSNSRSEMNVSTLELGDSALYLCASSLEGLAFNEQFFGPGTRLTVL.

The rearrangement uses TRBV28 and TRBJ2-7, with D perhaps TRBD1 (5 bases). Trimming pared 6 bases from V and 0 bases from J, leaving 12 bases between. The CDR3 loop spans 14 amino acids. Germline V gene sequence: CDR1 MDHEN, CDR2 SYDVKM. The CDR3 DNA follows: TGTGCCAGCAGGGGGTACAGGAGCTCCTACGAGCAGTACTTC. It encodes CASRGYRSSYEQYF.

The chain recombines TRBV27 with TRBJ1-2, with D maybe TRBD1 (6 bases). Between the trimmed V and J ends, which lost 3 bases and 6 bases, there was a span of 17 bases. Looked up from germline, CDR1 is MNHEY and CDR2 is SMNVEV (reference sequence). The CDR3 is made up of 15 amino acids. In nucleotides, the CDR3 is TGTGCCAGCAGTTTCATAAAGTCAGGGGATCATGGCTACACCTTC. Its protein is CASSFIKSGDHGYTF.

The chain has TRBV20-1 and TRBJ1-1, with TRBD1 as a possible D gene (6 bases). The V end was cut by 4 bases, the J end by 7 bases, with 10 bases between. The CDR3 length is 11 residues. Germline values: CDR1 DFQATT, CDR2 SNEGSKA (reference sequence). The CDR3 DNA follows: TGCAGTGCTACTACAGGGTTTGAAGCTTTCTTT. Residues: CSATTGFEAFF.

The rearrangement uses TRBV5-1 and TRBJ2-4; D uncertain. Trimming stripped 0 bases from V and 0 bases from J, with 7 bases between. The germline CDR1 and CDR2 sequences are SGHRS and YFSETQ. CDR3 length equals 15 residues. The CDR3 bases are TGCGCCAGCAGCTTGGACACCGTAGCCAAAAACATTCAGTACTTC. Translation gives CASSLDTVAKNIQYF.

V usage is TRBV6-5 and J usage is TRBJ2-2, with TRBD1 matching 11 bases. The CDR3 length is 16 residues. J gave up 5 bases and V 2 bases, and 4 bases lay outside the gene matches. Germline V gene data show CDR1 as MNHEY and CDR2 as SVGAGI. CDR3 amino acids: CASSYHGQGATGELFF. CDR3 nucleotides: TGTGCCAGCAGTTACCATGGACAGGGGGCGACCGGGGAGCTGTTTTTT.

This rearrangement joins TRBV27 to TRBJ2-7, with 8 bases fitting TRBD1. J gave up 0 bases and V 6 bases, and 7 bases lay outside the gene matches. Germline loops: CDR1 MNHEY, CDR2 SMNVEV (reference sequence). CDR3 length: 15 amino acids. The CDR3 here is CASSRSGGPSYEQYF. CDR3 DNA sequence: TGTGCCAGCAGCAGATCAGGGGGCCCCTCCTACGAGCAGTACTTC.

The chain recombines TRBV4-2 with TRBJ2-1; D is possibly TRBD2 (7 bases). The CDR3 extends over 15 amino acids. Germline V gene lookup returns CDR1 LGHNA and CDR2 YNFKEQ. Trimming left V 4 bases short and J 5 bases short, with 15 bases between. In nucleotides, the CDR3 is TGTGCCAGCAGCCCCCGGGGGGCCACCGACAATGAGCAGTTCTTC. Encoded protein: CASSPRGATDNEQFF.

The rearrangement uses TRBV11-2 and TRBJ2-5; 8 bases match TRBD1. V lost 5 bases, J lost 1 base, and 3 bases stayed unmatched. CDR1 and CDR2 from the germline V gene are SGHAT and FQNNGV. CDR3 length equals 14 residues. CDR3 sequence: CASSPGGPQETQYF. The DNA for the CDR3 is TGTGCCAGCAGCCCAGGGGGCCCCCAAGAGACCCAGTACTTC.

This chain connects TRBV5-1 to TRBJ1-5, with D possibly TRBD1 on 5 matching bases. Germline V gives CDR1 SGHRS, CDR2 YFSETQ. V shed 0 bases and J shed 7 bases, with 14 bases lying between them. The CDR3 is made up of 15 amino acids. The CDR3 nucleotides read TGCGCCAGCAGCTTGGATGGGGGGGGAAGGCAGCCCCAGCATTTT. Encoded protein: CASSLDGGGRQPQHF.

This clone has just one count. The J gene is TRBJ1-5, the V gene TRBV24-1; D may be TRBD1 (6 bases). This CDR3 has 14 amino acids. CDR1 is KGHDR and CDR2 is SFDVKD in the germline V gene. V lost 3 bases and J 9 bases, leaving 14 bases between the germline ends. In DNA form, the CDR3 reads TGTGCCACCAGTGATCATGACAGGCGGCGGCCCCAGCATTTT. As protein: CATSDHDRRRPQHF.

A single count supports this clone. The chain joins TRBV6-4 to TRBJ2-1; 11 bases align to TRBD2. In germline, CDR1 is MRHNA, CDR2 SNTAGT. Trimming cost V 5 bases and J 5 bases; bases outside gene matches: 2. This CDR3 region has 14 residues. In DNA, the CDR3 is TGTGCCAGCAGTCCGGGACTAGCGGACAATGAGCAGTTCTTC. The encoded protein is CASSPGLADNEQFF.

The sample holds a few counts of this clone. V and J are TRBV18 and TRBJ2-1; the match to TRBD2 covers 7 bases. This CDR3 spans 18 amino acids. Germline loops: CDR1 KGHSH, CDR2 LQKENI. Germline trimming cut 1 base from V and 2 bases from J; bases unmatched to any gene: 11. CDR3: CASSPRNSWEGTYNEQFF. Written as DNA, the CDR3 is TGTGCCAGCTCACCACGGAATTCGTGGGAGGGGACCTACAATGAGCAGTTCTTC.

This chain joins TRBV4-1 and TRBJ2-1; 11 bases are shared with TRBD2. With V trimmed by 3 bases and J by 10 bases, 8 bases remained unmatched. The germline V gene encodes CDR1 MGHRA and CDR2 YSYEKL. CDR3 length equals 15 residues. CDR3 protein: CASSHDGTSGTEQFF. The CDR3 nucleotides are TGCGCCAGCAGCCATGATGGGACTAGCGGAACCGAGCAGTTCTTC.

The rearrangement links TRBV3-1 (or the pseudogene TRBV3-2) to TRBJ2-1; the D gene is possibly TRBD2 (5 bases). The CDR3 has 14 residues. V was cut by 1 base and J by 6 bases, with 10 bases left in between. Per germline, CDR1 LGHDT and CDR2 YNNKEL (reference sequence). CDR3 DNA sequence: TGTGCCAGCAGCCAAGTTTCTAGCCTCAATGAGCAGTTCTTC. This sequence encodes CASSQVSSLNEQFF.

V and J are TRBV10-2 and TRBJ1-2, with 8 nucleotides matching TRBD1. The junction had 10 bases not matched to a gene; V was cut back by 4 bases and J by 6 bases. The CDR3 has 15 residues. Germline V lookup: CDR1 WSHSY, CDR2 SAAADI. The CDR3 reads CASSVNQGADNGYTF. CDR3 nucleotide sequence: TGCGCCAGCAGTGTGAATCAGGGGGCTGACAATGGCTACACCTTC.

The V gene is TRBV6-5, the J gene TRBJ2-7; unclear D gene. The V and J ends lost 5 bases and 6 bases respectively, with 11 bases between them. This CDR3 comprises 12 residues. The germline V gene encodes CDR1 MNHEY and CDR2 SVGAGI. CDR3 coding DNA: TGTGCCAGCAGTCCAACCACTACCGAGCAGTACTTC. Amino acid sequence: CASSPTTTEQYF.

The chain joins TRBV18 to TRBJ2-1, with TRBD2 matching 7 bases. The J segment lost 2 bases and the V segment lost 0 bases, leaving 4 bases of the junction unmatched. The length of the CDR3 is 16 residues. CDR1 is KGHSH, CDR2 LQKENI, per germline. CDR3 DNA sequence: TGTGCCAGCTCACCACCTCCTAGCGGTGCCTACAATGAGCAGTTCTTC. This sequence encodes CASSPPPSGAYNEQFF.

The rearrangement joins TRBV23-1 to TRBJ2-1; tentatively, D is TRBD1 (5 bases). TRBV23-1 is assigned to the ORF class and has an uncertain function. Trimming shortened V by 4 bases and J by 9 bases, and 10 bases separated the two germline ends. This CDR3 spans 12 amino acids. The CDR3 DNA reads as TGCGCCAGCAGTCCTCATAGGGGTGAGCAGTTCTTC. Amino acids: CASSPHRGEQFF.

This chain links TRBV7-8 with TRBJ2-1; 10 nucleotides align to TRBD2. Trimming cost V 5 bases and J 4 bases; bases outside gene matches: 5. Germline CDR1 and CDR2: SGHVS and FQNEAQ. The CDR3 contains 15 residues. Here the CDR3 reads CASSPRAGGYNEQFF. CDR3 DNA sequence: TGTGCCAGCAGCCCCAGAGCGGGAGGGTACAATGAGCAGTTCTTC.

The V gene is TRBV29-1, the J gene TRBJ2-3; D gene unclear. With 1 base removed from V and 2 bases from J, the gap between germline ends came to 13 bases. The CDR3 totals 15 residues. CDR1 is SQVTM and CDR2 is ANQGSEA in the germline V gene. Written as DNA, the CDR3 is TGCAGCGTTGAAGGTGGAGCAGAGATCACAGATACGCAGTATTTT. This gives the protein CSVEGGAEITDTQYF.